A single sample gave rise to the 10 T cell receptor beta chains below, sequenced in a study of lymphopenia after photon versus proton radiotherapy. Sequenced by immunoSEQ multiplex PCR; TCRdb stores in-frame clones only, minus some. The sample records about 16,000 clones, approximately 84% being singletons. Sequencing was performed on peripheral blood, taken from a patient treated with proton-based radiotherapy. The receptor set was obtained from an older man with pancreatic cancer.

The CDR3 spells CASSRRQGEEQPQHF. The CDR3 nucleotides read TGCGCCAGCAGCCGGAGACAGGGGGAGGAACAGCCCCAGCATTTT. This chain joins TRBV4-1 and TRBJ1-5; 9 nucleotides line up with TRBD1. The germline V gene has CDR1 MGHRA and CDR2 YSYEKL. V shed 4 bases and J 7 bases; nucleotides not matched to a gene: 8. CDR3 length: 15 residues.

The chain recombines TRBV6-5 with TRBJ2-7; D not certain. The CDR3 has 15 residues. Trimming took off 6 bases at V and 5 bases at J, with 20 bases between the two ends. CDR1 is MNHEY and CDR2 is SVGAGI in the germline V gene. The CDR3 DNA follows: TGTGCCAGCAGACCCCTAGAACCCCCCGCCCACGAGCAGTACTTC. This encodes CASRPLEPPAHEQYF.

This clone has a single count. In DNA form, the CDR3 reads TGTGCCAGCAGCGTCGGGACTTTAAGCTCCTACGAGCAGTACTTC. It codes for CASSVGTLSSYEQYF. The rearrangement links TRBV9 to TRBJ2-7, with TRBD2 as a possible D gene (6 bases). Germline-derived CDR1 and CDR2 are SGDLS and YYNGEE. The V end lost 2 bases, the J end lost 0 bases, and 12 bases lay between the germline ends. CDR3 length: 15 amino acids.

The chain employs TRBV9 and TRBJ2-3; TRBD1 or TRBD2 may be the D gene (5 bases each). The V end lost 3 bases, the J end lost 2 bases, and 13 bases lay between the germline ends. This CDR3 has 15 amino acids. Germline-derived CDR1 and CDR2 are SGDLS and YYNGEE. The CDR3 bases are TGTGCCAGCAGCGGCCCGGGGCAGGTCACAGATACGCAGTATTTT. Translated: CASSGPGQVTDTQYF. The entire variable domain, with the rest obtained from reference TRBV9 and TRBJ2-3, is as follows: DSGVTQTPKHLITATGQRVTLRCSPRSGDLSVYWYQQSLDQGLQFLIQYYNGEERAKGNILERFSAQQFPDLHSELNLSSLELGDSALYFCASSGPGQVTDTQYFGPGTRLTVL.

This chain uses TRBV5-1 with TRBJ2-5; 7 nucleotides line up with TRBD1. There are 17 residues in the CDR3. Trimming removed 6 bases from V and 1 base from J; junction bases left unmatched: 15. The germline V gene encodes CDR1 SGHRS and CDR2 YFSETQ. This chain's CDR3 is CASTPGTASPGQETQYF. The CDR3 nucleotides read TGCGCCAGCACCCCCGGGACAGCCTCCCCGGGCCAAGAGACCCAGTACTTC. Full variable domain (remainder filled in from reference TRBV5-1 and TRBJ2-5): KAGVTQTPRYLIKTRGQQVTLSCSPISGHRSVSWYQQTPGQGLQFLFEYFSETQRNKGNFPGRFSGRQFSNSRSEMNVSTLELGDSALYLCASTPGTASPGQETQYFGPGTRLLVL.

The chain uses TRBV27 and TRBJ2-3, with TRBD1 identical over 7 bases. The ends lost 10 bases at V and 3 bases at J; junction bases unmatched: 13. Germline CDR1 is MNHEY and CDR2 is SMNVEV (reference sequence). The CDR3 consists of 15 residues. CDR3 DNA sequence: TGTGCCACCCGTAGGAGACAGGGCCAAACAGATACGCAGTATTTT. This gives the protein CATRRRQGQTDTQYF.

The rearrangement joins TRBV5-1 to TRBJ2-1, with 7 bases matching TRBD2. The CDR3 extends over 17 amino acids. Trimming cost V 0 bases and J 2 bases; bases outside gene matches: 8. CDR1 SGHRS and CDR2 YFSETQ come from the germline V gene. For the CDR3, the DNA is TGCGCCAGCAGCTTGGGACTTGGCGGGGGAGCCTACAATGAGCAGTTCTTC. As protein: CASSLGLGGGAYNEQFF.

The rearrangement uses TRBV29-1 and TRBJ2-5; D might be TRBD2 (6 bases). Deletions cut 6 bases from V and 4 bases from J, with 24 bases between. Germline assignment: CDR1 SQVTM and CDR2 ANQGSEA. The CDR3 has 16 residues. The CDR3 protein is CSVAGTSTRLGETQYF. DNA for the CDR3: TGCAGCGTCGCCGGGACTTCCACGCGGTTGGGAGAGACCCAGTACTTC.

V and J are TRBV29-1 and TRBJ2-5, with 11 bases aligning to TRBD1. The CDR3 extends over 13 amino acids. V was clipped by 4 bases and J by 3 bases; unmatched bases: 1. Germline V gene sequence: CDR1 SQVTM, CDR2 ANQGSEA. Here the CDR3 DNA reads TGCAGCGTTGCGGGACAGGGGGAAGAGACCCAGTACTTC. Residues: CSVAGQGEETQYF.

V gene TRBV30 combines with J gene TRBJ1-1; no definite D call. Germline V gene lookup returns CDR1 GTSNPN and CDR2 SVGIG (reference sequence). There are 11 residues in the CDR3. The CDR3 loop reads CAQAWDTEAFF. The CDR3 DNA sequence: TGTGCTCAGGCTTGGGACACTGAAGCTTTCTTT.